These 25 T cell receptor beta chains originate from one sample sequenced in a study of beta chain features in type 1 diabetes. Reverse transcribing all isolated RNA meant expressed TCRB transcripts were sequenced. Method: immunoSEQ multiplex PCR; TCRdb's copy keeps in-frame clones and lacks some. Among fewer than 200,000 clones listed, about 13% were seen once. The sample consisted of central memory CD4+ T cells from blood. The receptor source for this set is a woman aged 18 to 35 in good health.

This clone was observed a few times. V and J are TRBV28 and TRBJ1-1; no clear D. Germline CDR1 reads MDHEN; CDR2 reads SYDVKM. The CDR3 extends over 14 amino acids. Deletions cut 1 base from V and 1 base from J, with 7 bases between. In nucleotides, the CDR3 is TGTGCCAGCAGTTTATTGGAGGGGAACACTGAAGCTTTCTTT. It encodes CASSLLEGNTEAFF.

This clone was detected a few times. This chain joins TRBV5-4 and TRBJ2-2; 7 bases line up with TRBD2. The V segment lost 3 bases and the J segment 4 bases; nucleotides outside the gene matches: 9. Per the germline V gene, CDR1 is SGHNT and CDR2 is YYREEE (reference sequence). The CDR3 extends over 16 amino acids. CDR3 protein: CASSSESAGITGELFF. DNA of the CDR3: TGTGCCAGCAGCTCGGAGTCAGCGGGAATCACCGGGGAGCTGTTTTTT.

This clone appeared once. The J gene is TRBJ2-7, the V gene TRBV28, with TRBD1 as a possible D gene (6 bases). Between the trimmed V and J ends, which lost 2 bases and 4 bases, there was a span of 15 bases. Germline V gives CDR1 MDHEN, CDR2 SYDVKM. This CDR3 has 15 amino acids. CDR3 in amino acids: CASSLRPGAVYEQYF. The CDR3 nucleotides are TGTGCCAGCAGTTTACGTCCAGGGGCTGTATACGAGCAGTACTTC.

This clone has a handful of counts. J is TRBJ2-7 and V is TRBV10-3; 7 bases line up with TRBD1. The CDR3 loop spans 12 amino acids. CDR1 is ENHRY and CDR2 is SYGVKD in the germline V gene. V dropped 5 bases and J dropped 6; count of bases not matched to a gene: 4. As DNA, the CDR3 is TGTGCCATCAGTATAACAGGGGCCGAGCAGTACTTC. It encodes CAISITGAEQYF.

This clone has more than one count but fewer than ten. This chain uses TRBV14 with TRBJ2-3; D is undetermined. The V end was cut by 2 bases, the J end by 5 bases, with 8 bases between. Germline CDR1 and CDR2: SGHDN and FVKESK. This CDR3 is built from 13 residues. For the CDR3, the DNA is TGTGCCAGCAGCCAATACCAGTTAGATACGCAGTATTTT. Translating it yields CASSQYQLDTQYF.

The rearrangement joins TRBV30 to TRBJ2-7; 7 bases match TRBD1. With V trimmed by 3 bases and J by 2 bases, 4 bases remained unmatched. Germline CDR1 and CDR2: GTSNPN and SVGIG (reference sequence). CDR3 length equals 13 residues. The CDR3 DNA follows: TGTGCCTGGAGAAGGGGGCGCCCCTACGAGCAGTACTTC. Amino acids: CAWRRGRPYEQYF.

This clone was recorded a few times. This sequence joins TRBV4-1 and TRBJ2-5; D is undetermined. Between the trimmed V and J ends, which lost 3 bases and 0 bases, there was a span of 20 bases. Germline V gives CDR1 MGHRA, CDR2 YSYEKL. The CDR3 sequence is 18 residues long. This chain's CDR3 is CASSHTGHVGANQETQYF. CDR3 nucleotide sequence: TGCGCCAGCAGCCATACGGGTCATGTTGGCGCCAACCAAGAGACCCAGTACTTC.

This chain connects TRBV29-1 to TRBJ2-7; TRBD1 aligns across 9 bases. Losses at the gene ends were 5 bases for V and 3 bases for J; bases not matched to a gene: 8. Germline CDR1 SQVTM, CDR2 ANQGSEA. CDR3 length: 14 amino acids. The CDR3 bases are TGCAGCGTTACAGTACCGGGACAGGGCTACGAGCAGTACTTC. Translated, it gives CSVTVPGQGYEQYF.

This clone has just a few counts. Other DNA sequences in this sample translate to the same CDR3. V and J are TRBV19 and TRBJ2-7, with 9 bases matching TRBD1. The germline V gene encodes CDR1 LNHDA and CDR2 SQIVND (reference sequence). The CDR3 contains 15 residues. Trimming cost V 5 bases and J 3 bases; bases outside gene matches: 8. CDR3 nucleotide sequence: TGTGCCAGTAGTGTACCGGGACAGGGCGGCTACGAGCAGTACTTC. Amino acids: CASSVPGQGGYEQYF.

This clone appeared a few times. The CDR3 DNA reads as TGTGCCAGCAGCCCGACAGGGGGGTCTTCTGAAGCTTTCTTT. Translation: CASSPTGGSSEAFF. The chain has TRBV28 and TRBJ1-1; 9 nucleotides match TRBD1. The germline CDR1 and CDR2 sequences are MDHEN and SYDVKM. With V trimmed by 6 bases and J by 6 bases, 8 bases remained unmatched. The CDR3 spans 14 residues.

The chain carries TRBV18 and TRBJ2-3; 7 nucleotides line up with TRBD1. In germline, CDR1 is KGHSH, CDR2 LQKENI. V was clipped by 4 bases and J by 1 base; unmatched bases: 8. CDR3 length: 16 residues. CDR3 sequence reads: CASSLDRVKGTDTQYF. CDR3 nucleotide sequence: TGTGCCAGCTCACTCGACAGGGTGAAGGGCACAGATACGCAGTATTTT.

The chain employs TRBV7-9 and TRBJ1-2; no reliable D call. There are 14 residues in the CDR3. The V gene's germline CDR1 is SEHNR and CDR2 FQNEAQ (reference sequence). V was shortened by 0 bases and J by 2 bases, with 7 bases between the two germline ends. DNA for the CDR3: TGTGCCAGCAGCTTAGCTTCGTCGAACTATGGCTACACCTTC. Its protein product is CASSLASSNYGYTF.

This clone has more than one count but fewer than ten. V gene TRBV5-1 combines with J gene TRBJ1-5; D unresolved. This CDR3 region has 15 residues. Germline assignment: CDR1 SGHRS and CDR2 YFSETQ. Trimming shortened V by 0 bases and J by 0 bases, and 7 bases separated the two germline ends. The CDR3 loop is CASSLGESSNQPQHF. As DNA, the CDR3 is TGCGCCAGCAGCTTGGGGGAGTCTAGCAATCAGCCCCAGCATTTT.

The chain links TRBV6-1 to TRBJ2-7, with D hard to call. Germline V gene sequence: CDR1 MNHNS, CDR2 SASEGT. The CDR3 runs 16 residues. Trimming cost V 0 bases and J 1 base, with 13 bases left between them. The CDR3 region is CASSEALTVSSYEQYF. CDR3 in DNA: TGTGCCAGCAGTGAAGCGTTAACGGTTTCATCCTACGAGCAGTACTTC.

This clone was seen a few times. Written as DNA, the CDR3 is TGTGCCAGCAGTGAGATACTTGAGCAGTTCTTC. This codes for CASSEILEQFF. The genes are TRBV28 and TRBJ2-1; D gene uncertain. The V and J ends lost 5 bases and 9 bases respectively, with 8 bases between them. Germline CDR1 and CDR2: MDHEN and SYDVKM. The length of the CDR3 is 11 residues.

V is TRBV7-7 and J is TRBJ2-7; TRBD2 agrees at 13 bases. This CDR3 contains 15 residues. Germline CDR1 and CDR2: SSHAT and FNYEAQ (reference sequence). Trimming at V came to 4 bases and at J to 7 bases, leaving 7 bases not matched to a gene. CDR3 nucleotide sequence: TGTGCCAGCAGCTATGGACTAGCGGGAGTTGGGGAGCAGTACTTC. It translates to CASSYGLAGVGEQYF.

The chain joins TRBV4-2 to TRBJ1-1; maybe TRBD1 (5 bases). Trimming shortened V by 2 bases and J by 0 bases, and 7 bases separated the two germline ends. In germline, CDR1 is LGHNA, CDR2 YNFKEQ. The CDR3 is made up of 14 amino acids. The CDR3 reads CASSQRQLNTEAFF. The CDR3, as DNA: TGTGCCAGCAGCCAAAGACAGTTGAACACTGAAGCTTTCTTT.

The rearrangement uses TRBV6-1 and TRBJ1-4, with 7 bases that match TRBD1. The CDR3 has 13 residues. The V gene's germline CDR1 is MNHNS and CDR2 SASEGT. With V trimmed by 4 bases and J by 8 bases, 4 bases remained unmatched. The CDR3 region is CASSADRVEKLFF. The CDR3 DNA reads as TGTGCCAGCAGTGCTGACAGGGTCGAAAAACTGTTTTTT.

This chain links TRBV19 with TRBJ1-5; 8 nucleotides line up with TRBD1. CDR1 LNHDA and CDR2 SQIVND come from the germline V gene (reference sequence). Unmatched junction bases numbered 8, after V lost 4 bases and J lost 3 bases. The CDR3 loop spans 16 amino acids. The CDR3 coding sequence is TGTGCCAGTAGTACGGTGACAGGGGCGAACAATCAGCCCCAGCATTTT. This sequence encodes CASSTVTGANNQPQHF.

This clone appeared a few times. The V gene is TRBV7-9, the J gene TRBJ2-3; 7 bases are shared with TRBD2. Germline V gene data show CDR1 as SEHNR and CDR2 as FQNEAQ (reference sequence). There are 14 residues in the CDR3. J lost 1 base, V lost 3 bases, and 1 base had no gene match. CDR3 sequence: CASSFTSGTDTQYF. CDR3 nucleotides: TGTGCCAGCAGCTTCACTAGCGGCACAGATACGCAGTATTTT.

This rearrangement joins TRBV30 to TRBJ1-6; maybe TRBD1 (5 bases). The CDR3 covers 14 residues. The ends were cut back, 5 bases at V and 3 bases at J, with 11 bases in the middle. The germline gives CDR1 GTSNPN, CDR2 SVGIG (reference sequence). CDR3 nucleotides: TGTGCCTGGGCCAGACAGATCTATAATTCACCCCTCCACTTT. Residues: CAWARQIYNSPLHF.

A few counts support this clone. The chain has TRBV6-1 and TRBJ2-1; the match to TRBD1 covers 7 bases. The CDR3 covers 15 residues. The ends lost 6 bases at V and 5 bases at J; junction bases unmatched: 10. The germline V gene encodes CDR1 MNHNS and CDR2 SASEGT. Here the CDR3 reads CASRNRQGGHNEQFF. As DNA, the CDR3 is TGTGCCAGCAGAAATAGACAGGGTGGGCACAATGAGCAGTTCTTC.

The V gene is TRBV5-1, the J gene TRBJ2-1; 14 nucleotides match TRBD2. The germline V gene has CDR1 SGHRS and CDR2 YFSETQ. The CDR3 has 16 amino acids. V was pared by 6 bases and J by 10 bases, with 12 bases of the junction left unmatched. CDR3 coding DNA: TGCGCCAGCACCATCATTCCGGGACTAGCGGGGGAGGAGCAGTTCTTC. Protein sequence: CASTIIPGLAGEEQFF.

A few counts support this clone. The chain couples TRBV5-4 to TRBJ2-1, with D possibly TRBD2 on 6 matching bases. Germline CDR1 reads SGHNT; CDR2 reads YYREEE (reference sequence). The CDR3 has 13 amino acids. The V gene lost 0 bases and the J gene lost 6 bases, with 7 bases spanning the gap. This CDR3 reads CASSLGGINEQFF. The CDR3, as DNA: TGTGCCAGCAGCTTGGGCGGGATCAATGAGCAGTTCTTC.

This CDR3 is CASNTQPPGITYNEQFF. CDR3 in DNA: TGTGCCAGCAATACTCAACCCCCCGGGATTACCTACAATGAGCAGTTCTTC. The chain has TRBV27 and TRBJ2-1; D is possibly TRBD2 (5 bases). The CDR3 length is 17 residues. V was pared by 7 bases and J by 2 bases, with 21 bases between. Germline V gene sequence: CDR1 MNHEY, CDR2 SMNVEV (reference sequence).